This passage covers 18 T cell receptor beta chains from one sample sequenced in a study of CD8 T cells in Susac syndrome. RNA was extracted with the RNeasy kit, and a quantity of about 0.45 to 1 ug was reverse transcribed using random hexamers. In TCRdb, the immunoSEQ multiplex PCR reads were re-called with MiXCR into one record per CDR3 protein. The profile covers approximately 74,000 distinct CDR3 sequences, with approximately 94% appearing a single time and about 0.53% taken by the ten largest. The sample comprised CD4+ T cells from PBMCs. Source of these receptors: a human donor with Susac syndrome.

The chain combines TRBV6-2 or TRBV6-3 with TRBJ1-5, with D unresolved. V gave up 0 bases and J gave up 8 bases, with 8 bases separating them. This CDR3 spans 13 amino acids. Germline V gene lookup returns CDR1 MNHEY and CDR2 SVGEGT. CDR3: CASSYSGIEPQHF. The CDR3 bases are TGTGCCAGCAGTTACTCAGGAATTGAGCCCCAGCATTTT.

The table lists this clonotype with a count of one. The chain joins TRBV19 to TRBJ2-3; possible D gene TRBD1, 5 bases. Deletions cut 7 bases from V and 2 bases from J, with 10 bases between. Per germline, CDR1 LNHDA and CDR2 SQIVND (reference sequence). The CDR3 has 13 amino acids. CDR3 amino acids: CASMGPNTDTQYF. The CDR3 nucleotides are TGTGCCAGTATGGGGCCTAACACAGATACGCAGTATTTT.

This rearrangement joins TRBV9 to TRBJ2-1, with unresolved D. CDR1 is SGDLS and CDR2 is YYNGEE in the germline V gene. V was cut by 0 bases and J by 8 bases, with 6 bases left in between. The CDR3 contains 12 residues. As DNA, the CDR3 is TGTGCCAGCAGCGTAGGGGTCCATGAGCAGTTCTTC. It encodes CASSVGVHEQFF. Filled out from reference TRBV9 and TRBJ2-1, the complete variable domain reads DSGVTQTPKHLITATGQRVTLRCSPRSGDLSVYWYQQSLDQGLQFLIQYYNGEERAKGNILERFSAQQFPDLHSELNLSSLELGDSALYFCASSVGVHEQFFGPGTRLTVL.

V usage is TRBV27 and J usage is TRBJ2-3; TRBD2 agrees at 9 bases. Looked up from germline, CDR1 is MNHEY and CDR2 is SMNVEV (reference sequence). J gave up 4 bases and V 3 bases, and 8 bases lay outside the gene matches. CDR3 length: 16 residues. The chain's CDR3 is CASSFRGGRASDTQYF. The CDR3 DNA sequence: TGTGCCAGCAGTTTTCGGGGCGGGAGGGCTTCAGATACGCAGTATTTT.

This chain joins TRBV4-2 and TRBJ2-5, with 9 positions matching TRBD2. This CDR3 has 15 residues. J gave up 7 bases and V 1 base, and 7 bases lay outside the gene matches. Germline-derived CDR1 and CDR2 are LGHNA and YNFKEQ. In nucleotides, the CDR3 is TGTGCCAGCAGCCAAGTGGGGGGCGGGGGGGTGACCCAGTACTTC. Translation gives CASSQVGGGGVTQYF.

This clonotype was detected only once. CDR3 DNA: TGTGCCAGCAGTTTACAAGGTCCGATGAACACTGAAGCTTTCTTT. It codes for CASSLQGPMNTEAFF. The chain uses TRBV12-3 or TRBV12-4 and TRBJ1-1; D not certain. The CDR3 has 15 amino acids. V was shortened by 2 bases and J by 0 bases, with 10 bases between the two germline ends.

This clonotype was detected only once. This sequence joins TRBV7-3 and TRBJ2-3; tentative D call: TRBD1 (6 bases). The CDR3 runs to 13 residues. V lost 6 bases, J lost 1 base, and 8 bases lay in between. Germline V CDR1 and CDR2: SGHTA, FQGTGA. The CDR3 loop is CASRDSGTDTQYF. DNA for the CDR3: TGTGCCAGCAGGGACAGTGGCACAGATACGCAGTATTTT.

The chain recombines TRBV5-6 with TRBJ2-1; TRBD2 aligns across 11 bases. The V segment lost 2 bases and the J segment 6 bases; nucleotides outside the gene matches: 4. The CDR3 consists of 15 residues. CDR1 SGHDT and CDR2 YYEEEE come from the germline V gene. CDR3 sequence (DNA): TGTGCCAGCAGCTTCCGACTAGCGGGATCCAATGAGCAGTTCTTC. Its protein product is CASSFRLAGSNEQFF.

This chain joins TRBV19 and TRBJ1-2; TRBD1 matches 9 bases. This CDR3 is built from 15 residues. Germline V gene sequence: CDR1 LNHDA, CDR2 SQIVND (reference sequence). The V gene end was trimmed by 3 bases and the J gene end by 3 bases; junction bases not matched to a gene: 5. The DNA for the CDR3 is TGTGCCAGTAGTATGAAACAGGGGGCATACTATGGCTACACCTTC. Encoded protein: CASSMKQGAYYGYTF.

The rearrangement uses TRBV20-1 and TRBJ1-5, with 12 positions matching TRBD1. The V gene's germline CDR1 is DFQATT and CDR2 SNEGSKA (reference sequence). V was clipped by 7 bases and J by 9 bases; unmatched bases: 7. The CDR3 runs to 13 residues. The CDR3 region is CSVTGQGARPQHF. CDR3 sequence (DNA): TGCAGTGTTACGGGACAGGGGGCGAGGCCCCAGCATTTT.

The V and J genes are TRBV5-6 and TRBJ1-1; D unclear. CDR3 length equals 14 residues. The V end lost 3 bases, the J end lost 1 base, and 10 bases lay between the germline ends. Germline lookup yields CDR1 SGHDT and CDR2 YYEEEE. CDR3 region: CASSYDTGNTEAFF. For the CDR3, the DNA is TGTGCCAGCAGCTATGACACGGGGAACACTGAAGCTTTCTTT.

Only a few counts were recorded for this clonotype. The rearrangement links TRBV7-8 to TRBJ2-1; D perhaps matches TRBD2 (6 bases). There are 14 residues in the CDR3. V dropped 4 bases and J dropped 7 bases, with 14 bases sitting between them. Germline CDR1 is SGHVS and CDR2 is FQNEAQ. CDR3 residues: CASSYRDSLNEQFF. CDR3 nucleotides: TGTGCCAGCAGCTACCGGGACTCACTAAATGAGCAGTTCTTC.

The rearrangement links TRBV28 to TRBJ2-5; 13 bases match TRBD2. Trimming took 7 bases from V and 10 from J; bases not matched to a gene: 12. CDR1 MDHEN and CDR2 SYDVKM come from the germline V gene. The CDR3 is 15 amino acids. The CDR3 region is CASIRATSGGLVQYF. The CDR3 DNA reads as TGTGCCAGCATCAGAGCGACTAGCGGGGGGTTAGTCCAGTACTTC.

The rearrangement uses TRBV4-1 and TRBJ2-2, with a possible D match to TRBD2 (5 bases). CDR1 is MGHRA, CDR2 YSYEKL, per germline. Between the trimmed V and J ends, which lost 4 bases and 4 bases, there was a span of 13 bases. There are 15 residues in the CDR3. DNA for the CDR3: TGCGCCAGCAGCCCCCTAGGACTTCCCACCGGGGAGCTGTTTTTT. It codes for CASSPLGLPTGELFF.

The chain couples TRBV12-3 or TRBV12-4 to TRBJ1-5; D call uncertain. With 6 bases removed from V and 3 bases from J, the gap between germline ends came to 12 bases. This CDR3 has 14 amino acids. The CDR3 loop is CASSTRDLNQPQHF. CDR3 bases: TGTGCCAGCAGCACCCGGGATCTCAATCAGCCCCAGCATTTT.

V is TRBV5-5 and J is TRBJ2-5, with TRBD2 as a possible D gene (5 bases). Trimming pared 6 bases from V and 5 bases from J, leaving 23 bases between. CDR1 is SGHKS, CDR2 YYEKEE, per germline (reference sequence). CDR3 length: 16 amino acids. CDR3 in amino acids: CASTTYNGEAVETQYF. In DNA, the CDR3 is TGTGCCAGCACCACATATAACGGGGAAGCGGTCGAGACCCAGTACTTC.

This clonotype was observed a few times. This chain joins TRBV7-3 and TRBJ1-1, with unresolved D. Germline-derived CDR1 and CDR2 are SGHTA and FQGTGA. Trimming pared 4 bases from V and 1 base from J, leaving 7 bases between. The CDR3 sequence is 13 residues long. CDR3 coding DNA: TGTGCCAGCAGCTACGAAAGGAACACTGAAGCTTTCTTT. It specifies CASSYERNTEAFF.

This chain links TRBV3-1 with TRBJ2-7; 8 nucleotides agree with TRBD2. The junction had 9 bases not matched to a gene; V was cut back by 4 bases and J by 7 bases. This CDR3 has 14 amino acids. Per the germline V gene, CDR1 is LGHDT and CDR2 is YNNKEL (reference sequence). The CDR3 DNA reads as TGTGCCAGCAGCCGGGGTAGCGGGGTATGGGAGCAGTACTTC. Protein product: CASSRGSGVWEQYF.